This record looks at one T cell receptor (beta chain) sequence and its context. The antigen is not known. This sample is drawn from a study of T cell repertoires in cytomegalovirus infection. Looking at the study overall: Carrying CMV and the relevant HLA type showed in public TCR beta signatures. Points from the study as a whole: Accumulated public TCR beta family frequency recognized individuals carrying CMV together with the relevant HLA. HLA-C-restricted, CMV-specific TCR beta clonotypes were dominant ex vivo.

CDR1 is MNHEY and CDR2 is SVGAGI in the germline V gene. CDR3 length equals 15 residues. V was cut by 6 bases and J by 0 bases, with 12 bases left in between. TCRdb redid the calling of the reads with MiXCR, one entry per CDR3 protein. The data show roughly 230,000 distinct CDR3 sequences, about 23% seen once. Source material: CD8+ T cells from PBMCs. J is TRBJ2-1 and V is TRBV6-5; D gene ambiguous. This clonotype was sampled from a human donor in good health (CMV status not recorded). Some clones in this sample may be carry-over from other donors' samples. This chain's CDR3 is CASSLNGNSYNEQFF. In nucleotides, the CDR3 is TGTGCCAGCAGCCTCAATGGAAACTCCTACAATGAGCAGTTCTTC.